The clone carrying this TCR beta chain was picked up one time. The antigen is not known. The data originate from a study of post-analysis software for immune sequencing data. Study at large: Patients with relapsing-remitting, secondary progressive and progressive-relapsing multiple sclerosis courses were all represented.

The study's findings and limits: Compared against controls, patients with multiple sclerosis displayed significantly lower normalized Chao1 diversity. Five TRBV segments were significantly more frequent in patients than in controls. TRBV5-6, TRBV5-1 and TRBV20-1 were among these segments.

Unique molecular identifiers were present in the TCR beta cDNA libraries. TCRdb re-called the PCR reads through MiXCR, storing one row per CDR3 protein. The sample lists approximately 630,000 distinct CDR3 sequences, 55% to 60% seen once, with roughly 12% in the top ten. The V and J ends lost 4 bases and 4 bases respectively, with 7 bases between them. The germline V gene encodes CDR1 LNHNV and CDR2 YYDKDF (reference sequence). This CDR3 region has 12 residues. The sequenced material came from blood. This chain links TRBV15 with TRBJ2-5; D gene uncertain. The source is a girl aged 2 to 9 with multiple sclerosis. The CDR3 nucleotides read TGTGCCACCAGCATAGACGCAGAGACCCAGTACTTC. As protein: CATSIDAETQYF. The variable domain in full, completed from reference TRBV15 and TRBJ2-5, reads DAMVIQNPRYQVTQFGKPVTLSCSQTLNHNVMYWYQQKSSQAPKLLFHYYDKDFNNEADTPDNFQSRRPNTSFCFLDIRSPGLGDTAMYLCATSIDAETQYFGPGTRLLVL.